This passage covers 4 T cell receptor beta chains from one sample sequenced in a study of T-cell memory formation after mild COVID-19. One entry per CDR3 protein, called by TCRdb with MiXCR from the 5' RACE reads. The sample includes around 200,000 distinct CDR3 sequences, more than 9% of them seen just once. Sequencing was carried out using PBMCs or a T cell subset sorted from them (not recorded which). Receptors were obtained from a man younger than 35 who had mild COVID-19 (a few samples of this study predate the infection). Cell type and time point are not known.

This clonotype was observed at least ten times. The junction departs from germline at one end; a sequencing error may be responsible. This sequence joins TRBV29-1 and TRBJ2-3; 10 bases map to TRBD2. This CDR3 comprises 13 residues. Germline values: CDR1 SQVTM, CDR2 ANQGSEA. DNA of the CDR3: TGCAGCGTGGAAGCGGGGGGGAAAGATACGCAGTATTTT. It codes for CSVEAGGKDTQYF.

The chain has TRBV11-1 and TRBJ2-1; weak D call: TRBD2 (7 bases). The CDR3 has 18 residues. Germline V gives CDR1 SGHAT, CDR2 FQDESV (reference sequence). V shed 5 bases and J shed 0 bases, with 20 bases lying between them. CDR3 sequence reads: CASSRRGGATSSYNEQFF. The CDR3 DNA reads TGTGCCAGCAGCCGGAGGGGGGGCGCGACGAGCTCCTACAATGAGCAGTTCTTC.

The rearrangement uses TRBV5-8 and TRBJ2-1; 9 bases agree with TRBD1. CDR1 and CDR2 (germline): SGHTS, YDEGEE. CDR3 length equals 14 residues. V lost 2 bases and J lost 5; bases outside the gene matches: 2. The CDR3 bases are TGTGCCAGCAGCTTTGGGACAGGGAACAATGAGCAGTTCTTC. This gives the protein CASSFGTGNNEQFF.

The chain joins TRBV7-3 to TRBJ1-1; a weak D match, TRBD1 (6 bases). The CDR3 is 14 residues long. The germline V gene encodes CDR1 SGHTA and CDR2 FQGTGA. The germline V and J ends were trimmed by 5 bases and 5 bases, with 15 bases remaining between them. The CDR3 spells CASSPGRGRTEAFF. In nucleotides, the CDR3 is TGTGCCAGCAGCCCCGGTCGGGGGCGAACTGAAGCTTTCTTT.